Below are 17 T cell receptor beta chains sequenced from a single sample in a study of T cells in Graves' hyperthyroidism and ophthalmopathy. Amplified regions were TCR beta CDR3 sequences from RNA transcripts. During a first-round RT-PCR of the TCR CDR3, the HTBI primer set was used. TCRdb re-derived calls from the multiplex PCR reads in MiXCR, one entry per CDR3 protein. The sample yields around 400,000 distinct CDR3 sequences, more than 20% seen once. The sequenced sample consisted of blood. The receptors stem from a man aged 50-60 years with Graves' hyperthyroidism.

The table lists this clonotype with a few counts. J is TRBJ1-6 and V is TRBV3-1, with D perhaps matching TRBD1 (6 bases). V lost 4 bases and J lost 12, with 13 bases in between. There are 13 residues in the CDR3. CDR1 and CDR2 (germline): LGHDT, YNNKEL (reference sequence). This CDR3 reads CASSPPQGGPLHF. The CDR3 DNA follows: TGTGCCAGCAGCCCACCACAGGGTGGACCCCTCCACTTT.

The rearrangement links TRBV4-2 to TRBJ2-5; unclear D gene. The CDR3 totals 13 residues. Trimming took off 0 bases at V and 5 bases at J, with 7 bases between the two ends. Germline assignment: CDR1 LGHNA and CDR2 YNFKEQ. CDR3 DNA: TGTGCCAGCAGCCAAGAAGTGGGGGAGACCCAGTACTTC. Amino acid sequence: CASSQEVGETQYF.

Ten or more counts support this clonotype. The chain has TRBV6-1 and TRBJ2-1; 9 bases are shared with TRBD2. With 5 bases clipped from V and 2 bases from J, the junction kept 4 bases outside the gene matches. This CDR3 spans 15 amino acids. In germline, CDR1 is MNHNS, CDR2 SASEGT. The DNA for the CDR3 is TGTGCCAGCAGTACCAGCGGGAGGACCTACAATGAGCAGTTCTTC. Protein product: CASSTSGRTYNEQFF.

V and J are TRBV7-2 and TRBJ2-1; 8 positions match TRBD1. The CDR3 is 13 amino acids. The J segment lost 6 bases and the V segment lost 3 bases, leaving 1 base of the junction unmatched. The germline CDR1 and CDR2 sequences are SGHTA and FQGNSA. In nucleotides, the CDR3 is TGTGCCAGCAGCTTTGGGACAGGCAATGAGCAGTTCTTC. It codes for CASSFGTGNEQFF.

This chain links TRBV28 with TRBJ1-5; D gene uncertain. The CDR3 sequence is 14 residues long. Trimming removed 7 bases from V and 2 bases from J, with 12 bases in between. The germline CDR1 and CDR2 sequences are MDHEN and SYDVKM. CDR3 DNA sequence: TGTGCCAGCACCACCCCCTTGGGCAATCAGCCCCAGCATTTT. Protein product: CASTTPLGNQPQHF. The full variable domain, in which reference TRBV28 and TRBJ1-5 provide the parts outside the CDR3, is DVKVTQSSRYLVKRTGEKVFLECVQDMDHENMFWYRQDPGLGLRLIYFSYDVKMKEKGDIPEGYSVSREKKERFSLILESASTNQTSMYLCASTTPLGNQPQHFGDGTRLSIL.

The chain links TRBV25-1 to TRBJ2-7; TRBD2 is a possible D gene (5 bases). CDR3 length: 15 amino acids. V was trimmed by 8 bases and J by 0 bases, leaving 17 bases between them. Germline V gene sequence: CDR1 MGHDK, CDR2 SYGVNS. In nucleotides, the CDR3 is TGTGCCAGCGCCGTAGGACTCCCCAACTCCTACGAGCAGTACTTC. Translation gives CASAVGLPNSYEQYF.

CDR3 region: CASSSRQGIGKLFF. In DNA form, the CDR3 reads TGTGCCAGTAGTTCGAGACAGGGTATCGGAAAACTGTTTTTT. The chain links TRBV19 to TRBJ1-4; 7 positions match TRBD1. The junction had 10 bases not matched to a gene; V was cut back by 5 bases and J by 10 bases. From germline, CDR1 is LNHDA and CDR2 SQIVND (reference sequence). The CDR3 runs 14 residues. The full variable domain, rest sourced from reference TRBV19 and TRBJ1-4, is DGGITQSPKYLFRKEGQNVTLSCEQNLNHDAMYWYRQDPGQGLRLIYYSQIVNDFQKGDIAEGYSVSREKKESFPLTVTSAQKNPTAFYLCASSSRQGIGKLFFGSGTQLSVL.

The rearrangement uses TRBV7-2 and TRBJ2-7, with 8 nucleotides matching TRBD1. The CDR3 sequence is 15 residues long. V lost 9 bases and J lost 2; bases outside the gene matches: 12. Germline assignment: CDR1 SGHTA and CDR2 FQGNSA. The CDR3, as DNA: TGTGCCAGTGCCTGGGCAGGGGGCTACGCCTACGAGCAGTACTTC. Translation: CASAWAGGYAYEQYF.

The gene calls are TRBV20-1 and TRBJ2-7, with D possibly matching TRBD1 (6 bases). Germline lookup yields CDR1 DFQATT and CDR2 SNEGSKA (reference sequence). The CDR3 contains 12 residues. V shed 3 bases and J shed 6 bases, with 12 bases lying between them. In DNA form, the CDR3 reads TGCAGTGCTAGGGCCAGGGGTGGCGAGCAGTACTTC. Translating gives CSARARGGEQYF.

This clonotype has just a few counts. The V call is TRBV5-1, the J call TRBJ2-5; TRBD1 matches 9 bases. Germline CDR1 is SGHRS and CDR2 is YFSETQ. The CDR3 is made up of 17 amino acids. V shed 0 bases, J shed 2 bases, and the junction held 8 bases outside the gene matches. The CDR3 spells CASSLVRTGELQETQYF. The CDR3 DNA is TGCGCCAGCAGCTTGGTCCGGACAGGGGAACTGCAAGAGACCCAGTACTTC.

Note on this clonotype: A much larger clone differs by one base, so this may be a read error. The chain employs TRBV27 and TRBJ2-7; no reliable D call. The J call is in doubt because the DNA end fits TRBJ2-1 better. The germline gives CDR1 MNHEY, CDR2 SMNVEV (reference sequence). This CDR3 has 12 amino acids. The CDR3 region is CASSYASYEQFF. The CDR3 DNA is TGTGCCAGCAGTTACGCAAGCTACGAGCAGTTCTTC.

V is TRBV12-3 or TRBV12-4 and J is TRBJ2-3; perhaps D is TRBD1 or TRBD2 (5 bases each). The CDR3 spans 15 residues. V shed 5 bases and J shed 3 bases, with 15 bases lying between them. The CDR3 sequence is CASSTGTWGTDTQYF. For the CDR3, the DNA is TGTGCCAGCAGTACTGGGACCTGGGGTACAGATACGCAGTATTTT.

This clonotype has a handful of counts. The J gene is TRBJ2-1, the V gene TRBV29-1; D may correspond to TRBD1 or TRBD2 (5 bases each). Looked up from germline, CDR1 is SQVTM and CDR2 is ANQGSEA. V lost 7 bases and J 1 base, leaving 17 bases between the germline ends. The CDR3 contains 15 residues. This CDR3 is CSGQGTAASYNEQFF. The CDR3 nucleotides read TGCAGCGGACAAGGGACGGCAGCGTCCTACAATGAGCAGTTCTTC.

This clonotype was recorded many times. The chain recombines TRBV6-1 with TRBJ2-3; 12 bases fit TRBD2. V lost 5 bases, J lost 2 bases, and 5 bases stayed unmatched. Germline CDR1 reads MNHNS; CDR2 reads SASEGT. This CDR3 is built from 16 residues. CDR3 loop: CASSHRTSGVTDTQYF. CDR3 nucleotides: TGTGCCAGCAGTCACCGGACTAGCGGGGTCACAGATACGCAGTATTTT.

J is TRBJ2-1 and V is TRBV12-3 or TRBV12-4; 9 bases align to TRBD2. The CDR3 has 15 amino acids. The V segment lost 2 bases and the J segment 7 bases; nucleotides outside the gene matches: 6. CDR3: CASSLSAGGGNEQFF. The CDR3, as DNA: TGTGCCAGCAGTTTATCAGCGGGAGGTGGAAATGAGCAGTTCTTC.

V gene TRBV12-3 or TRBV12-4 combines with J gene TRBJ2-1; a possible D gene is TRBD2 (5 bases). Trimming shortened V by 1 base and J by 3 bases, and 13 bases separated the two germline ends. The CDR3 runs 16 residues. The CDR3 protein is CASSLVQRLGYNEQFF. The CDR3 DNA follows: TGTGCCAGCAGTTTAGTCCAGCGGTTGGGCTACAATGAGCAGTTCTTC.

There are a few counts of this clonotype. The rearrangement uses TRBV7-2 and TRBJ2-1; 15 bases agree with TRBD2. There are 15 residues in the CDR3. The germline V gene encodes CDR1 SGHTA and CDR2 FQGNSA. Trimming cost V 8 bases and J 9 bases; bases outside gene matches: 8. CDR3 nucleotide sequence: TGTGCCAGCTTTCAAGGACTAGCGGGAGGGGTTGAGCAGTTCTTC. It specifies CASFQGLAGGVEQFF.